This TCR beta chain was observed in a study of T cell responses to AZD1222 COVID-19 vaccine. This clone occurred once. Generated by immunoSEQ multiplex PCR, the TCRdb table keeps only in-frame clones and is missing some. The data contain more than 85,000 clones, less than 90% of them singletons. The sequence derives from an adult in good health. Sequencing used peripheral blood, obtained on day 0 of AZD1222 vaccination.

CDR3 sequence (DNA): TGTGCCAGCAGCCAATCTTTACTGCTAAACACCATATATTTT. This encodes CASSQSLLLNTIYF. This chain connects TRBV14 to TRBJ1-3; D is uncertain. Germline loops: CDR1 SGHDN, CDR2 FVKESK. This CDR3 is 14 amino acids long. Trimming took off 2 bases at V and 6 bases at J, with 11 bases between the two ends.